These 14 T cell receptor beta chains originate from one sample sequenced in a study of T cell responses to AZD1222 COVID-19 vaccine (dated by TCRdb to 2020 to 2022). Library preparation was by the immunoSEQ multiplex PCR assay. TCRdb took this table from immuneACCESS and kept in-frame rearrangements with V and J called. Such tables lack part of the clones; where checked against another copy, unresolved V genes explain under half of the gap, and the rest is unexplained. The sample table holds about 55,000 clones, of which around nine tenths were seen once. Clones ranked in the top ten supply 14% to 15% of the sample. The time point label, read with the paper, signifies: baseline before first vaccination. Material: peripheral blood, obtained on day 0 of AZD1222 vaccination. The source of these receptors is an adult in good health.

CDR3 sequence reads: CSCKTSGRELGGELFF. For the CDR3, the DNA is TGCAGCTGTAAAACTAGCGGGAGGGAATTGGGCGGGGAGCTGTTTTTT. The gene calls are TRBV29-1 and TRBJ2-2, with 13 nucleotides matching TRBD2. The CDR3 loop spans 16 amino acids. Germline V gives CDR1 SQVTM, CDR2 ANQGSEA. After removal of 8 bases from V and 7 bases from J, the junction contained 13 bases not matched to a gene.

This clone came up a few times. This chain links TRBV5-1 with TRBJ1-2, with D tentatively TRBD1 (5 bases). Between the trimmed V and J ends, which lost 2 bases and 0 bases, there was a span of 14 bases. The CDR3 length is 16 residues. Germline V gives CDR1 SGHRS, CDR2 YFSETQ. CDR3: CASSLFGTEPNYGYTF. The CDR3 nucleotides are TGCGCCAGCAGCTTATTCGGGACGGAACCTAACTATGGCTACACCTTC.

The CDR3 coding sequence is TGTGCCAGCAGAAGCCCGGGAGGGTCTGGTTTAGAGACCCAGTACTTC. This sequence encodes CASRSPGGSGLETQYF. The V gene is TRBV2, the J gene TRBJ2-5, with 8 bases aligning to TRBD2. J gave up 4 bases and V 6 bases, and 13 bases lay outside the gene matches. The CDR3 extends over 16 amino acids. Germline CDR1 is SNHLY and CDR2 is FYNNEI.

The chain carries TRBV18 and TRBJ2-5, with 13 bases fitting TRBD2. The CDR3 consists of 16 residues. Germline V gene lookup returns CDR1 KGHSH and CDR2 LQKENI. J lost 3 bases, V lost 3 bases, and 4 bases had no gene match. The CDR3 coding sequence is TGTGCCAGCTCACCGACCGGACTAGCGGGAGAAGAGACCCAGTACTTC. It specifies CASSPTGLAGEETQYF.

The chain couples TRBV5-6 to TRBJ1-1; TRBD1 aligns across 9 bases. Germline assignment: CDR1 SGHDT and CDR2 YYEEEE. The CDR3 contains 15 residues. Trimming at V came to 4 bases and at J to 2 bases, leaving 6 bases not matched to a gene. CDR3 coding DNA: TGTGCCAGCAGCCCGGGGACAGGGAGAAACACTGAAGCTTTCTTT. This codes for CASSPGTGRNTEAFF.

The chain links TRBV12-3 or TRBV12-4 to TRBJ2-2, with D unresolved. The CDR3 is 12 amino acids. V was trimmed by 1 base and J by 6 bases, leaving 3 bases between them. The CDR3 here is CASSLVAGELFF. The CDR3 coding sequence is TGTGCCAGCAGTTTAGTTGCCGGGGAGCTGTTTTTT.

This chain joins TRBV11-3 and TRBJ2-1; D gene ambiguous. CDR1 and CDR2 (germline): SGHNT, YENEEA. CDR3 size: 13 residues. V lost 3 bases to trimming and J lost 1 base, with 4 bases between them. The CDR3 bases are TGTGCCAGCAGCTTCAGGTCCTACAATGAGCAGTTCTTC. Its protein is CASSFRSYNEQFF.

V gene TRBV6-4 combines with J gene TRBJ1-2, with no clear D. Germline-derived CDR1 and CDR2 are MRHNA and SNTAGT. This CDR3 has 19 residues. With 4 bases removed from V and 3 bases from J, the gap between germline ends came to 27 bases. The CDR3 region has the DNA TGTGCCAGCAGTGGATCTTACGAAGGAGGCCTCCGGGAATACTATGGCTACACCTTC. Translating it yields CASSGSYEGGLREYYGYTF.

V gene TRBV10-3 combines with J gene TRBJ1-4, with D perhaps TRBD1 (5 bases). The CDR3 is made up of 16 amino acids. With 3 bases removed from V and 0 bases from J, the gap between germline ends came to 11 bases. Germline V lookup: CDR1 ENHRY, CDR2 SYGVKD. CDR3 loop: CAISDPGTSTNEKLFF. The CDR3 bases are TGTGCCATCAGTGACCCCGGGACGTCAACTAATGAAAAACTGTTTTTT.

The chain joins TRBV2 to TRBJ1-1; D remains unclear. This CDR3 spans 14 amino acids. Trimming removed 2 bases at V and 1 base at J, with 8 bases between. Per the germline V gene, CDR1 is SNHLY and CDR2 is FYNNEI. CDR3 nucleotides: TGTGCCAGCAGTGAATTCGACACGAACACTGAAGCTTTCTTT. Translated: CASSEFDTNTEAFF.

The rearrangement joins TRBV5-1 to TRBJ1-2, with TRBD1 identical over 10 bases. The CDR3 length is 18 residues. J lost 5 bases, V lost 3 bases, and 16 bases had no gene match. Germline lookup yields CDR1 SGHRS and CDR2 YFSETQ. CDR3 residues: CASSSTQGTGDLLYGYTF. CDR3 nucleotides: TGCGCCAGCAGCTCAACACAGGGGACAGGGGATCTGCTTTATGGCTACACCTTC. Based on the CDR3 plus reference TRBV5-1 and TRBJ1-2, the full variable domain is KAGVTQTPRYLIKTRGQQVTLSCSPISGHRSVSWYQQTPGQGLQFLFEYFSETQRNKGNFPGRFSGRQFSNSRSEMNVSTLELGDSALYLCASSSTQGTGDLLYGYTFGSGTRLTVV.

The J gene is TRBJ2-7, the V gene TRBV6-5; D remains unclear. CDR3 length: 15 amino acids. The V gene lost 0 bases and the J gene lost 3 bases, with 12 bases spanning the gap. The germline gives CDR1 MNHEY, CDR2 SVGAGI. CDR3: CASSYSADGGYEQYF. CDR3 DNA sequence: TGTGCCAGCAGTTACTCGGCCGACGGCGGCTACGAGCAGTACTTC.

This sequence joins TRBV6-5 and TRBJ1-1, with D uncertain. Germline assignment: CDR1 MNHEY and CDR2 SVGAGI. The CDR3 consists of 15 residues. With 5 bases removed from V and 0 bases from J, the gap between germline ends came to 13 bases. CDR3 residues: CASSQNRLMNTEAFF. CDR3 in DNA: TGTGCCAGCAGTCAAAACAGACTCATGAACACTGAAGCTTTCTTT.

V gene TRBV11-3 combines with J gene TRBJ2-5; D not resolved. This CDR3 comprises 14 residues. CDR1 is SGHNT and CDR2 is YENEEA in the germline V gene. V dropped 5 bases and J dropped 5 bases, with 15 bases sitting between them. The CDR3 coding sequence is TGTGCCAGCAGCCCAGGCCGGGCGATGGAGACCCAGTACTTC. Its protein product is CASSPGRAMETQYF.